These 24 T cell receptor beta chains originate from one sample sequenced in a study of breast tumors, draining lymph nodes, adjacent tissues. Each CDR3 protein is one row after TCRdb ran MiXCR on the multiplex PCR reads. Of some 150,000 distinct CDR3 sequences listed, about 34% are singletons. The lymph nodes were axillary draining lymph nodes from breast cancer patients. Sequencing used axillary lymph node tissue. The origin of the receptors is a female donor with breast cancer. Some clones in this sample may be carry-over from other donors' samples.

The J gene is TRBJ1-5, the V gene TRBV10-2, with D unclear. V was trimmed by 6 bases and J by 2 bases, leaving 11 bases between them. Germline V gene data show CDR1 as WSHSY and CDR2 as SAAADI. The CDR3 runs 14 residues. The CDR3 coding sequence is TGCGCCAGCAGATTAGGGTTGGGCAATCAGCCCCAGCATTTT. This codes for CASRLGLGNQPQHF.

This clonotype was seen at least ten times. This chain uses TRBV6-2 or TRBV6-3 with TRBJ1-5, with D uncertain. From germline, CDR1 is MNHEY and CDR2 SVGEGT. V lost 2 bases and J 9 bases, leaving 5 bases between the germline ends. CDR3 size: 11 residues. The CDR3 sequence is CASSYTGPQHF. CDR3 nucleotides: TGTGCCAGCAGTTACACTGGGCCCCAGCATTTT.

Points on this clonotype: Germline and junction disagree at one end, which may indicate a read error. The V call is TRBV7-3, the J call TRBJ1-2, with D perhaps TRBD1 (6 bases). This CDR3 has 15 amino acids. Germline V gene data show CDR1 as SGHTA and CDR2 as FQGTGA. The CDR3, as DNA: TGTGCCAGCAGCTTAAAGGGGGGGGGCGCGTCTGGCTACCCCTTC. This encodes CASSLKGGGASGYPF.

The count of this clonotype is one. At one of its ends the junction is not consistent with the germline gene, which may arise from a read error. This sequence joins TRBV2 and TRBJ2-3; TRBD1 or TRBD2 may be the D gene (6 bases each). This CDR3 has 14 amino acids. From germline, CDR1 is SNHLY and CDR2 FYNNEI. This chain's CDR3 is CASRRDTLGDTQYF. The CDR3, as DNA: TGTGCCAGCAGGCGGGACACCCTAGGGGATACGCAGTATTTC.

In its sample, this clonotype was seen many times. This sequence joins TRBV5-5 and TRBJ1-3, with 9 bases that match TRBD1. The CDR3 consists of 17 residues. Germline-derived CDR1 and CDR2 are SGHKS and YYEKEE (reference sequence). V gave up 0 bases and J gave up 2 bases; unmatched junction bases: 6. The CDR3 DNA sequence: TGTGCCAGCAGCTTGGTCTCCGGGACAGGGCCTGGAAACACCATATATTTT. Residues: CASSLVSGTGPGNTIYF.

The CDR3 DNA reads as TGTGCCAGCAGCTTAGGCAGGACTACCGGGAGTCGGAGGGAGCAGTTCTTC. It encodes CASSLGRTTGSRREQFF. The chain carries TRBV11-2 and TRBJ2-1; D is perhaps TRBD2 (6 bases). Trimming left V 1 base short and J 10 bases short, with 23 bases between. The CDR3 is 17 amino acids. Germline CDR1 and CDR2: SGHAT and FQNNGV.

This clonotype was recorded a few times. A much larger clone lies a single base off, so this may be a read error. Likely a read error: the CDR3 ends without its conserved phenylalanine or tryptophan. The chain couples TRBV9 to TRBJ2-5, with D maybe TRBD1 (6 bases). The CDR3 spans 13 residues. CDR1 and CDR2 (germline): SGDLS, YYNGEE. V was cut by 2 bases and J by 1 base, with 6 bases left in between. The CDR3 sequence: CASSVDSQETQYS. In DNA form, the CDR3 reads TGTGCCAGCAGCGTGGACAGCCAAGAGACCCAGTACTCC.

The sample holds many counts of this clonotype. A clone one base away is much larger, so this may be a read error. The chain joins TRBV11-2 to TRBJ1-2; maybe TRBD1 (6 bases). V lost 6 bases and J 4 bases, leaving 18 bases between the germline ends. The CDR3 consists of 15 residues. Germline V CDR1 and CDR2: SGHAT, FQNNGV. This chain's CDR3 is CASRLGGRTSYGYTF. The CDR3 DNA reads TGTGCCAGCAGGTTGGGGGGCAGAACCTCCTATGGCTACACCTTC.

This clonotype was seen at least ten times. This chain links TRBV12-3 or TRBV12-4 with TRBJ2-3, with TRBD2 matching 8 bases. The CDR3 consists of 16 residues. The V segment lost 6 bases and the J segment 3 bases; nucleotides outside the gene matches: 11. The CDR3 here is CASSPAVSGGTDTQYF. CDR3 coding DNA: TGTGCCAGCAGCCCAGCGGTCAGCGGGGGAACAGATACGCAGTATTTT.

The chain links TRBV4-3 to TRBJ1-1; D may be TRBD1 (5 bases). The germline V and J ends were trimmed by 4 bases and 1 base, with 16 bases remaining between them. The CDR3 is 16 amino acids. Germline loops: CDR1 LGHNA, CDR2 YSLEER. DNA of the CDR3: TGCGCCAGCAGCCCCGGGACGCCGGGAAGGAACACTGAAGCTTTCTTT. It codes for CASSPGTPGRNTEAFF.

The chain uses TRBV10-2 and TRBJ2-3; D not certain. The CDR3 loop spans 14 amino acids. V dropped 4 bases and J dropped 11 bases, with 19 bases sitting between them. Germline V gives CDR1 WSHSY, CDR2 SAAADI. The CDR3 spells CASSVLTRYNEQYF. The CDR3 nucleotides are TGCGCCAGCAGTGTACTGACACGGTACAATGAGCAGTATTTT.

This clonotype was found many times. The V and J genes are TRBV2 and TRBJ2-6; D not certain. From germline, CDR1 is SNHLY and CDR2 FYNNEI. The CDR3 sequence is 14 residues long. Trimming pared 8 bases from V and 3 bases from J, leaving 11 bases between. CDR3 sequence: CASGLGHGANVLTF. The CDR3, as DNA: TGTGCCAGCGGTCTCGGGCATGGGGCCAACGTCCTGACTTTC. Filled out from reference TRBV2 and TRBJ2-6, the complete variable domain reads EPEVTQTPSHQVTQMGQEVILRCVPISNHLYFYWYRQILGQKVEFLVSFYNNEISEKSEIFDDQFSVERPDGSNFTLKIRSTKLEDSAMYFCASGLGHGANVLTFGAGSRLTVL.

This clonotype showed up many times. The chain uses TRBV5-6 and TRBJ2-3, with 9 bases fitting TRBD2. Per the germline V gene, CDR1 is SGHDT and CDR2 is YYEEEE. The ends lost 4 bases at V and 2 bases at J; junction bases unmatched: 5. CDR3 size: 15 residues. For the CDR3, the DNA is TGTGCCAGCAGCCGGGGCGGGGGGGCCACAGATACGCAGTATTTT. It encodes CASSRGGGATDTQYF.

This clonotype was seen many times. CDR3 bases: TGCGCCAGCAGTGAGTCGGTCGACCCAGCGGGCCGTGGGGAGCTGTTTTTT. It specifies CASSESVDPAGRGELFF. This chain connects TRBV10-1 to TRBJ2-2; D may be TRBD2 (6 bases). Germline CDR1 WNHNN, CDR2 SYGVQD (reference sequence). Trimming removed 0 bases from V and 8 bases from J, with 19 bases in between. The CDR3 loop spans 17 amino acids.

V and J are TRBV6-6 and TRBJ2-7, with 10 nucleotides matching TRBD1. The V gene end was trimmed by 5 bases and the J gene end by 8 bases; junction bases not matched to a gene: 15. CDR3 length equals 16 residues. Germline V gives CDR1 MNHNY, CDR2 SVGAGI (reference sequence). The CDR3 reads CASSHPSGTGDLKQYF. The CDR3, as DNA: TGTGCCAGCAGTCACCCCTCGGGGACAGGGGACTTAAAGCAGTACTTC.

This clonotype came up many times. This chain links TRBV20-1 with TRBJ1-2; TRBD1 is a possible D gene (5 bases). Trimming shortened V by 0 bases and J by 7 bases, and 18 bases separated the two germline ends. Germline assignment: CDR1 DFQATT and CDR2 SNEGSKA (reference sequence). CDR3 length equals 15 residues. The DNA of the CDR3 is TGCAGTGCTAGAGACACCGGGACCGGAAAAGGTGGCTACACCTTC. Protein sequence: CSARDTGTGKGGYTF.

This clonotype was detected ten times or more. Here the CDR3 DNA reads TGTGCCACCAGCAGAGACACCGGGACAGGGTTTAGCAATCAGCCCCAGCATTTT. Translated: CATSRDTGTGFSNQPQHF. V usage is TRBV15 and J usage is TRBJ1-5, with 9 bases identical to TRBD1. The CDR3 contains 18 residues. The germline V gene has CDR1 LNHNV and CDR2 YYDKDF (reference sequence). V was pared by 0 bases and J by 0 bases, with 6 bases of the junction left unmatched.

The sample holds many counts of this clonotype. The gene calls are TRBV15 and TRBJ1-4, with D possibly being TRBD1 (5 bases). The germline V and J ends were trimmed by 5 bases and 6 bases, with 16 bases remaining between them. This CDR3 has 15 amino acids. Per the germline V gene, CDR1 is LNHNV and CDR2 is YYDKDF (reference sequence). The CDR3 sequence: CATSHGLGGDEKLFF. CDR3 coding DNA: TGTGCCACCAGCCACGGACTGGGGGGGGATGAAAAACTGTTTTTT.

Comments on this clonotype: A much larger clonotype is one base distant, so this may be a read error. Given the absence of the conserved phenylalanine or tryptophan at the CDR3 end, a read error is likely. The chain combines TRBV6-2 or TRBV6-3 with TRBJ2-7; 8 positions agree with TRBD1. Trimming at V came to 7 bases and at J to 2 bases, leaving 10 bases not matched to a gene. The CDR3 consists of 15 residues. Germline V CDR1 and CDR2: MNHEY, SVGEGT. CDR3 DNA: TGTGCCAGCACCGACGCCGGGACAGGAACCTACGAGCAGTACCTC. Translated: CASTDAGTGTYEQYL.

This clonotype was recorded a few times. A much larger clone sits a single nucleotide away, making a read error possible. This chain links TRBV7-9 with TRBJ2-5; D may be TRBD2 (6 bases). Looked up from germline, CDR1 is SEHNR and CDR2 is FQNEAQ (reference sequence). The CDR3 runs 15 residues. Here the CDR3 DNA reads TGTGCCAGCAGCAGTAGCGGCGGAGGACAAGAGACCCAGCACTTC. The encoded protein is CASSSSGGGQETQHF.

This clonotype was counted between two and nine times. The V gene is TRBV19, the J gene TRBJ1-1, with a weak D call TRBD1 (6 bases). Trimming took 5 bases from V and 0 from J, leaving 13 bases between them. The germline gives CDR1 LNHDA, CDR2 SQIVND (reference sequence). The CDR3 length is 15 residues. DNA for the CDR3: TGTGCCAGTAGTGTGGACAGTCCATTGAACACTGAAGCTTTCTTT. Encoded protein: CASSVDSPLNTEAFF.

In its sample, this clonotype was seen many times. The chain uses TRBV7-8 and TRBJ2-1; D could derive from TRBD1 or TRBD2 (6 bases each). Trimming shortened V by 2 bases and J by 9 bases, and 20 bases separated the two germline ends. This CDR3 has 16 amino acids. Per the germline V gene, CDR1 is SGHVS and CDR2 is FQNEAQ. The CDR3 nucleotides are TGTGCCAGCAGCTTAAGGGGGAGACTAGGGGTAGCTGAGCAGTTCTTC. This encodes CASSLRGRLGVAEQFF.

The chain recombines TRBV5-4 with TRBJ1-3, with a weak D call TRBD1 (6 bases). The J call may be in error: the DNA end matches TRBJ1-1 better. From germline, CDR1 is SGHNT and CDR2 YYREEE (reference sequence). The CDR3 is 16 amino acids. The CDR3 region is CASSQGHSRLNTEAFF. The CDR3 DNA is TGTGCCAGCAGCCAGGGGCACAGTCGTTTGAACACTGAAGCTTTCTTT.

A remark on this clonotype: A much larger clone lies one base from this, so it may be a read error. This sequence joins TRBV27 and TRBJ2-3; TRBD1 agrees at 8 bases. The length of the CDR3 is 12 residues. With V trimmed by 7 bases and J by 10 bases, 7 bases remained unmatched. Germline values: CDR1 MNHEY, CDR2 SMNVEV (reference sequence). CDR3 DNA: TGTGCCAGCACCGGTCACAGGGGGGCGCAGTATTTT. Protein sequence: CASTGHRGAQYF.